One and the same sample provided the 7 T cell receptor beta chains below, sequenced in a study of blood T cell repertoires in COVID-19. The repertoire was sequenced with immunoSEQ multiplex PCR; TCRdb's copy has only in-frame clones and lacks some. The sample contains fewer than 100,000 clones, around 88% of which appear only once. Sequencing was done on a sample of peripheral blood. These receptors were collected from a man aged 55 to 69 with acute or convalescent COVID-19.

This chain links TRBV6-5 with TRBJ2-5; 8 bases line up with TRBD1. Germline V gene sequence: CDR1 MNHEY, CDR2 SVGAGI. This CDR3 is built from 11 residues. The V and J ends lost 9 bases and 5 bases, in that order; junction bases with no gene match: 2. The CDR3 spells CASGQGETQYF. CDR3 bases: TGTGCCAGTGGACAGGGTGAGACCCAGTACTTC.

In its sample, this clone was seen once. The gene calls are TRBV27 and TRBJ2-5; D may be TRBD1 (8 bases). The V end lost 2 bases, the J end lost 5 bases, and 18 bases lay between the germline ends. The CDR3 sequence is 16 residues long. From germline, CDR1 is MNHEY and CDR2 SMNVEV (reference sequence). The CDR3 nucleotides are TGTGCCAGCAGTTTACGGAACAGGGGGGGGGTGGAGACCCAGTACTTC. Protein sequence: CASSLRNRGGVETQYF.

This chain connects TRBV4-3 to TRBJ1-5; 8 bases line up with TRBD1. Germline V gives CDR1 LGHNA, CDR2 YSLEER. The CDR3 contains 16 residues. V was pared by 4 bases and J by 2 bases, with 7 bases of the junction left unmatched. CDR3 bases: TGCGCCAGCAGCCGAGGGACAGGCAGCGGCAATCAGCCCCAGCATTTT. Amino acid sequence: CASSRGTGSGNQPQHF.

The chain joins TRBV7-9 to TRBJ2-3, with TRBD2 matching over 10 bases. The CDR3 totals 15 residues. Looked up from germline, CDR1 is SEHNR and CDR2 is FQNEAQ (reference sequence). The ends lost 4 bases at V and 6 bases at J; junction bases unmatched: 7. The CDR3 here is CASSSNSGRLDTQYF. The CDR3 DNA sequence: TGTGCCAGCAGCTCCAATAGCGGGAGGTTGGATACGCAGTATTTT.

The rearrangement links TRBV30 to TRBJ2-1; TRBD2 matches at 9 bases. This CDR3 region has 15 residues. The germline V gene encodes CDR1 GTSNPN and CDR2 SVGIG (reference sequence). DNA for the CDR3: TGTGCAAGATGGTCTAGCGGGGCGGCAGGTAATGAGCAGTTCTTC. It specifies CARWSSGAAGNEQFF.

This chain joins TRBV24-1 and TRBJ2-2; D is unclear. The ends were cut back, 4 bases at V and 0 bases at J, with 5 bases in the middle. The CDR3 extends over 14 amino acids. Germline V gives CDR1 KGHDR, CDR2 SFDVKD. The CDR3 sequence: CATSDPANTGELFF. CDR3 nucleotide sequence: TGTGCCACCAGTGACCCAGCGAACACCGGGGAGCTGTTTTTT.

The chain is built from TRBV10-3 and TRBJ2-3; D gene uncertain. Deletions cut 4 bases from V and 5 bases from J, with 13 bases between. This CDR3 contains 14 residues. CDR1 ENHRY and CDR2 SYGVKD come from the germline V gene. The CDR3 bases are TGTGCCATCAGTGTGAGCGTCCAAGGAGATACGCAGTATTTT. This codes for CAISVSVQGDTQYF.